The rows below give T cell receptor beta chains drawn from one sample of a study of T cell responses to AZD1222 COVID-19 vaccine. The data were produced by immunoSEQ multiplex PCR, yet TCRdb's version contains in-frame clones alone and is incomplete. The data contain around 80,000 clones, approximately 83% of them seen just once; the ten biggest clones take up about 1.3%. The sequences come from peripheral blood, collected 28 days after the second AZD1222 dose. The origin of the receptors is an adult who received the AZD1222 COVID-19 vaccine. Both conserved end residues are part of each CDR3. D genes are given only for firm matches. The size entry is marked missing in some rows and otherwise reads once, few, many or a size class.

v_call	clone_size	j_call	d_call	cdr3_length	cdr3_nt	cdr3_aa
TRBV18	.	TRBJ1-2	.	15	TGTGCCAGCTCACCACCCTCGGCAGGGCATAATGGCTACACCTTC	CASSPPSAGHNGYTF
TRBV4-3	.	TRBJ1-4	TRBD1	16	TGCGCCAGCAGCCAAGAACAGGGGAGGTTTAATGAAAAACTGTTTTTT	CASSQEQGRFNEKLFF
TRBV3-1/TRBV3-2	.	TRBJ2-5	.	12	TGTGCCAGCAGCCAAAACCAAGAGACCCAGTACTTC	CASSQNQETQYF
TRBV15	many	TRBJ1-4	.	15	TGTGCCACCAGCAGAGATGGGGGGCCCCAGGAAAAACTGTTTTTT	CATSRDGGPQEKLFF
TRBV4-3	.	TRBJ2-7	.	14	TGCGCCAGCAGCTTTGAGGGGAACACGGGGGAGCAGTACTTC	CASSFEGNTGEQYF
TRBV4-3	once	TRBJ2-2	.	18	TGCGCCAGCAGCCAAGACCCAATGAGGCAGTTCAACACCGGGGAGCTGTTTTTT	CASSQDPMRQFNTGELFF
TRBV29-1	.	TRBJ1-3	.	16	TGCAGCGTTGTATTACAGCCAGTGAACTCTGGAAACACCATATATTTT	CSVVLQPVNSGNTIYF
TRBV5-6	.	TRBJ2-4	.	14	TGTGCCAGCAGCTCGGACCCCTCTGAAAACATTCAGTACTTC	CASSSDPSENIQYF
TRBV5-6	few	TRBJ2-5	TRBD1	12	TGTGCCAGCAGCTGGACAGGAGAGACCCAGTACTTC	CASSWTGETQYF
TRBV23-1	.	TRBJ1-2	.	14	TGCGCCAGCAGTCAAGGGGACATCAGGGATGGCTACACCTTC	CASSQGDIRDGYTF
TRBV7-8	few	TRBJ2-7	.	19	TGTGCCAGCAGCTTAGAGAGGACGCTCCGTTCTGCACGCTCCTACGAGCAGTACTTC	CASSLERTLRSARSYEQYF
TRBV5-1	.	TRBJ1-3	.	16	TGCGCCAGCAGCTTGGAGGGGCACAGCCTAGAAAACACCATATATTTT	CASSLEGHSLENTIYF
TRBV9	few	TRBJ2-7	TRBD1	14	TGTGCCAGCAGTGGGACAGGGAGTGGGTACGAGCAGTACTTC	CASSGTGSGYEQYF
TRBV4-3	.	TRBJ1-2	.	14	TGCGCCAGCAGCCCCCCGACAGGCGGCTATGGCTACACCTTC	CASSPPTGGYGYTF
TRBV30	once	TRBJ1-2	.	16	TGTGCCTGGAGTGTCCCCCTCGACACTCCTAACTATGGCTACACCTTC	CAWSVPLDTPNYGYTF
TRBV7-2	.	TRBJ1-4	.	14	TGTGCCAGCAGCTTAAGTTTGCCCCCGGGAAAACTGTTTTTT	CASSLSLPPGKLFF
TRBV7-3	.	TRBJ2-2	.	13	TGTGCCAGCTCCACGGGGCTCACCGGGGAGCTGTTTTTT	CASSTGLTGELFF
TRBV6-2/TRBV6-3	.	TRBJ2-5	.	16	TGTGCCAGCAGTGGACCCGGGACTCCGTACCAAGAGACCCAGTACTTC	CASSGPGTPYQETQYF
TRBV6-2/TRBV6-3	.	TRBJ2-3	TRBD2	16	TGTGCCAGCAGTACGACCTCGAGCGGGAGGACAGATACGCAGTATTTT	CASSTTSSGRTDTQYF
TRBV7-7	few	TRBJ1-3	TRBD1	15	TGTGCCAGCAGCCAAGACAGGGGGCCTGGAAACACCATATATTTT	CASSQDRGPGNTIYF
TRBV24-1	.	TRBJ2-2	TRBD1	18	TGTGCCACCAGTGATCCACAGGGGGCCCCTAGTGGGTCCGGGGAGCTGTTTTTT	CATSDPQGAPSGSGELFF
TRBV11-2	.	TRBJ2-1	.	13	TGTGCCAGCAGCCCCAGCAAGGACAATGAGCAGTTCTTC	CASSPSKDNEQFF
TRBV7-9	.	TRBJ2-7	TRBD2	15	TGTGCCAGCAGCTTGGGACTAGCGGGAGCACAGGAGCAGTACTTC	CASSLGLAGAQEQYF
TRBV3-1/TRBV3-2	.	TRBJ2-5	.	11	TGTGCCAGCAGCTTCCTGGAGACCCAGTACTTC	CASSFLETQYF
TRBV27	.	TRBJ1-5	.	12	TGTGCCAGCAGTTACCCGGGTCAGCCCCAGCATTTT	CASSYPGQPQHF
TRBV7-2	.	TRBJ1-2	.	14	TGTGCCAGCAGCTTGGAGACAGCTAACTATGGCTACACCTTC	CASSLETANYGYTF
TRBV28	.	TRBJ2-5	.	13	TGTGCCAGCAGTTTAGGAAGTTTGAAGACCCAGTACTTC	CASSLGSLKTQYF
TRBV7-3	.	TRBJ1-1	TRBD1	14	TGTGCCAGCAGCTCGACAGGGGGCCGAACTGAAGCTTTCTTT	CASSSTGGRTEAFF
TRBV12-3/TRBV12-4	.	TRBJ2-2	.	12	TGTGCCAGCAGTTTCGTTGCCGGGGAGCTGTTTTTT	CASSFVAGELFF
TRBV4-1	.	TRBJ1-2	TRBD1	14	TGCGCCAGCAGCCAAGATGGCCAGGGGGCTGACTACACCTTC	CASSQDGQGADYTF
TRBV18	.	TRBJ2-5	.	15	TGTGCCAGCTCACTTTACAGGGGGGGAGAAGAGACCCAGTACTTC	CASSLYRGGEETQYF
TRBV28	few	TRBJ1-5	.	15	TGTGCCAGCAGGGGGGGACTGATTAGCAATCAGCCCCAGCATTTT	CASRGGLISNQPQHF
TRBV10-3	.	TRBJ2-5	TRBD2	15	TGTGCCATCAGTAAACTAGCGGGAGTCCAAGAGACCCAGTACTTC	CAISKLAGVQETQYF
TRBV28	few	TRBJ1-6	.	15	TGTGCCAGCAGTTTATTGGCAGGGCCGAATTCACCCCTCCACTTT	CASSLLAGPNSPLHF
TRBV10-3	few	TRBJ1-2	TRBD1	15	TGTGCCATCAGGGATACAGGGGGCGCCTCGGATGGCTACACCTTC	CAIRDTGGASDGYTF
TRBV29-1	once	TRBJ1-1	.	17	TGCAGCGTTGAAGCGCCTTCGGGCGGCAGGGAAGGCACTGAAGCTTTCTTT	CSVEAPSGGREGTEAFF
TRBV7-8	few	TRBJ1-6	.	17	TGTGCCAGCAGCTTAGCGGGGCGGGCGGAGTATAATTCACCCCTCCACTTT	CASSLAGRAEYNSPLHF
TRBV18	.	TRBJ1-4	TRBD1	18	TGTGCCAGCTCACCAACAGGGGCCCGATCCGCAACTAATGAAAAACTGTTTTTT	CASSPTGARSATNEKLFF
TRBV4-1	.	TRBJ2-3	TRBD1	16	TGCGCCAGCAGCGGAAGACAGGGGGCCGGCACAGATACGCAGTATTTT	CASSGRQGAGTDTQYF
TRBV24-1	.	TRBJ2-1	.	13	TGTGCCACCAGTGATTTGCAAGCGGAGCAGCAGTTCTTC	CATSDLQAEQQFF
TRBV28	.	TRBJ1-2	.	13	TGTGCCAGCAGTTCCGGACCTAACTATGGCTACACCTTC	CASSSGPNYGYTF